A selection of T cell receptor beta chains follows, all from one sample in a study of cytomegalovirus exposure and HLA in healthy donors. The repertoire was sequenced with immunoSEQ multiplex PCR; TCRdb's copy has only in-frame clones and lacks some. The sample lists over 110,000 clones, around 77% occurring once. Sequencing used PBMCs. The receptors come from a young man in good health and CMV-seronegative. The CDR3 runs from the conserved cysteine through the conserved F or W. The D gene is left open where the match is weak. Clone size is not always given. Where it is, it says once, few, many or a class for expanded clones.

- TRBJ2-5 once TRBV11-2 CASSPRQTQETQYF TGTGCCAGCAGTCCAAGACAAACCCAAGAGACCCAGTACTTC
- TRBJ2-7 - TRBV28 CASSYDTTYEQYF TGTGCCAGCAGTTATGACACAACCTACGAGCAGTACTTC
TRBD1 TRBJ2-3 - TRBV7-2 CASSLTGGMGSDTQYF TGTGCCAGCAGCTTGACAGGGGGCATGGGGTCCGATACGCAGTATTTT
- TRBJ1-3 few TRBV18 CASSGATSGNTIYF TGTGCCAGCTCAGGGGCGACCTCTGGAAACACCATATATTTT
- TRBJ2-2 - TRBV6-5 CASSYTGGELFF TGTGCCAGCAGTTATACAGGCGGGGAGCTGTTTTTT
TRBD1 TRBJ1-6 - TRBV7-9 CASSTTGGSSNSPLHF TGTGCCAGCAGTACGACAGGGGGCTCCTCAAATTCACCCCTCCACTTT
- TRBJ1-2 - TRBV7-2 CASSPIGQRNYGYTF TGTGCCAGCAGCCCGATTGGACAGAGGAACTATGGCTACACCTTC
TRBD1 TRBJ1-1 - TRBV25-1 CASSNTGEVTEAFF TGTGCCAGCAGTAACACAGGGGAAGTTACTGAAGCTTTCTTT
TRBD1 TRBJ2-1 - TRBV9 CASSGQGVAYNEQFF TGTGCCAGCAGCGGACAGGGGGTTGCCTACAATGAGCAGTTCTTC
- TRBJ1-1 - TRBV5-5 CASSLFGYGTEAFF TGTGCCAGCAGCTTGTTCGGGTATGGCACTGAAGCTTTCTTT
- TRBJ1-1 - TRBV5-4 CASSLLGQLGTEAFF TGTGCCAGCAGCTTGTTAGGTCAGCTAGGCACTGAAGCTTTCTTT
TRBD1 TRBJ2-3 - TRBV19 CASSPRTGSTDTQYF TGTGCCAGTAGTCCACGGACAGGTAGCACAGATACGCAGTATTTT
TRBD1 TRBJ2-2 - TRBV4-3 CASSQATGAFRAGELFF TGCGCCAGCAGCCAGGCGACAGGGGCCTTTAGGGCCGGGGAGCTGTTTTTT
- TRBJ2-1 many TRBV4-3 CASSQESFGEQFF TGCGCCAGCAGCCAAGAGAGCTTCGGTGAGCAGTTCTTC
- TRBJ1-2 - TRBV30 CAWSVGTRDGYTF TGTGCCTGGAGTGTAGGGACACGCGATGGCTACACCTTC
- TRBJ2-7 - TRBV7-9 CASSLSTGNRVYEQYF TGTGCCAGCAGCTTAAGTACTGGCAACAGGGTCTACGAGCAGTACTTC
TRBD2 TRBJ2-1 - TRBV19 CASSIKRGGPNEQFF TGTGCCAGTAGTATAAAGCGGGGGGGCCCCAATGAGCAGTTCTTC
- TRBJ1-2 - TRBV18 CASSPTSDKIYGYTF TGTGCCAGCTCACCGACGTCTGACAAGATCTATGGCTACACCTTC
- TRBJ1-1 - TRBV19 CASSVRAEAFF TGTGCCAGTAGCGTTCGGGCTGAAGCTTTCTTT
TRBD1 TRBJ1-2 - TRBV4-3 CASSQDMRNRGETNYGYTF TGCGCCAGCAGCCAAGATATGAGAAACAGGGGGGAGACTAACTATGGCTACACCTTC
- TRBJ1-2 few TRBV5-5 CASSPDTGTILGYTF TGTGCCAGCAGCCCTGATACCGGGACAATCCTAGGCTACACCTTC
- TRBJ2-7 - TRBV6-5 CASARTHKRMDEQYF TGTGCCAGCGCCCGGACACACAAAAGGATGGACGAGCAGTACTTC
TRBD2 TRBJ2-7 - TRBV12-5 CASGLSSGGRLEQYF TGTGCTAGTGGTTTGTCGAGCGGGGGCCGCCTCGAGCAGTACTTC
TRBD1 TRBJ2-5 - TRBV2 CASSELGQGAYEETQYF TGTGCCAGCAGTGAACTGGGACAGGGGGCGTACGAAGAGACCCAGTACTTC